This TCR beta chain originates from a study of Ad26.COV2.S vaccination and SARS-CoV-2 variants. Study context: Doses of Ad26.COV2.S were injected into muscle once or twice, 56 days apart. Study-wide results and caveats: Researchers reported similar non-spike TCR breadth in vaccine and placebo recipients.

Worth noting for this clone: Its specificity is unknown.

The CDR3 contains 15 residues. The V gene's germline CDR1 is SEHNR and CDR2 FQNEAQ (reference sequence). V was clipped by 0 bases and J by 7 bases; unmatched bases: 2. The repertoire was sequenced with immunoSEQ multiplex PCR; TCRdb's copy has only in-frame clones and lacks some. Of 300,000 to 400,000 clones in the sample, roughly 91% were seen once. Treatment described: roughly 18 received Ad26.COV2.S at low or high dose, single or two shots; several received placebo; per-sample allocation not given. The samples date from day 63 after the first vaccine or placebo injection. In Boston, the donor was an adult between 18-55 years of age. An Ad26 vector was used to express Wuhan-strain SARS-CoV-2 spike as the vaccine.

V gene TRBV7-9 combines with J gene TRBJ2-2; 10 nucleotides match TRBD2. This specimen consisted of peripheral blood, obtained in a trial of Ad26.COV2.S vaccine versus placebo. The origin of this receptor is a person between 18 and 65 years old who received the Ad26.COV2.S COVID-19 vaccine or a placebo. The CDR3 protein is CASSLALAGDGELFF. In nucleotides, the CDR3 is TGTGCCAGCAGCTTAGCGCTAGCGGGGGACGGGGAGCTGTTTTTT.